This TCR beta chain was captured in a study of blood T cell repertoires in COVID-19. Study information: Researchers got acute and convalescent COVID-19 samples from the United States, Italy and Spain. The cDNA or gDNA used as material had been derived from T cells, B-cell-depleted T cells, or PBMCs.

Trimming took 4 bases from V and 5 from J; bases not matched to a gene: 10. The CDR3 loop spans 15 amino acids. Germline CDR1 reads SGHRS; CDR2 reads YFSETQ. How the authors handled the data: How many nucleated cells were present was estimated from reference gene primer amplification. The protocol was immunoSEQ multiplex PCR, while the TCRdb copy is restricted to in-frame clones and leaves out a portion. That table is the source of V, J and clone size, and D and trimming were worked out from the DNA. The profile shows around 140,000 clones, over 75% of them singletons. The sample consisted of peripheral blood. This rearrangement joins TRBV5-1 to TRBJ2-5; 8 positions agree with TRBD1. This TCR was sampled from a man aged 70-80 years with acute or convalescent COVID-19. The CDR3 is CASSPQGAAGETQYF. As DNA, the CDR3 is TGCGCCAGCAGCCCCCAGGGGGCGGCGGGGGAGACCCAGTACTTC. Supplemented by reference TRBV5-1 and TRBJ2-5, the full variable domain reads KAGVTQTPRYLIKTRGQQVTLSCSPISGHRSVSWYQQTPGQGLQFLFEYFSETQRNKGNFPGRFSGRQFSNSRSEMNVSTLELGDSALYLCASSPQGAAGETQYFGPGTRLLVL.